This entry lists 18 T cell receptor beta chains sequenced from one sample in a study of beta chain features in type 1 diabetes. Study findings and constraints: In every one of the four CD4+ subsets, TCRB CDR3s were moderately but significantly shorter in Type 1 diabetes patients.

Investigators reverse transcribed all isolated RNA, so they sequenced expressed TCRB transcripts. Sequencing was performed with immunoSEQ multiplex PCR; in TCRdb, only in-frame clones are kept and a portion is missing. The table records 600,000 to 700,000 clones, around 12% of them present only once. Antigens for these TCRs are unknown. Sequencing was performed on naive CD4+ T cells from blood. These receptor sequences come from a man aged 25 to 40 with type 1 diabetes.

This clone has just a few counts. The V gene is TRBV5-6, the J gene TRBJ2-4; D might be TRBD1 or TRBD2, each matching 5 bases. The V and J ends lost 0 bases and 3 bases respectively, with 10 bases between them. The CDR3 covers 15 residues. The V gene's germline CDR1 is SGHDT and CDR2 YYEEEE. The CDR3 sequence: CASSLGPGLKNIQYF. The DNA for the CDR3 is TGTGCCAGCAGCTTGGGGCCGGGGCTCAAAAACATTCAGTACTTC.

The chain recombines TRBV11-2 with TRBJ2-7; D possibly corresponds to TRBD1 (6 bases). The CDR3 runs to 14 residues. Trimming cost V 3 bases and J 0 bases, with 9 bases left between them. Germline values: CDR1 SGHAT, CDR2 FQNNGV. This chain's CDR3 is CASSFWDNSYEQYF. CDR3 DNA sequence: TGTGCCAGCAGCTTTTGGGACAACTCCTACGAGCAGTACTTC.

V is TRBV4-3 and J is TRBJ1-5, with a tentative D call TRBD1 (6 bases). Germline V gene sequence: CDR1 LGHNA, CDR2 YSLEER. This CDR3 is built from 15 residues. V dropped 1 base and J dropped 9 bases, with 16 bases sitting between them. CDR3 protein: CASSQAPGEVLPQHF. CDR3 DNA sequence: TGCGCCAGCAGCCAAGCCCCAGGGGAGGTCTTGCCCCAGCATTTT.

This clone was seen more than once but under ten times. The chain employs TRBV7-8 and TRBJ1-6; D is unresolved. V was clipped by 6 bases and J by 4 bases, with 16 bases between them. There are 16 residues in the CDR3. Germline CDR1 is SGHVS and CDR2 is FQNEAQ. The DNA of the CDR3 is TGTGCCAGCAGATCAACCAGGACGGATTATAATTCACCCCTCCACTTT. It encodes CASRSTRTDYNSPLHF.

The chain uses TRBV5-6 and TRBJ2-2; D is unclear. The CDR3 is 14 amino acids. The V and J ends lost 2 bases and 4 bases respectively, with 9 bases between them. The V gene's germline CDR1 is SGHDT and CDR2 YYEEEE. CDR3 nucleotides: TGTGCCAGCAGCTTAGGATCGGGCACCGGGGAGCTGTTTTTT. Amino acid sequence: CASSLGSGTGELFF.

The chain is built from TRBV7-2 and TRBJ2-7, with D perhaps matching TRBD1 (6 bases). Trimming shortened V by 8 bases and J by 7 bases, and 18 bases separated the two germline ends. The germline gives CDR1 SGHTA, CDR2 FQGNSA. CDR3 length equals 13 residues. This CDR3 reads CASFPTGSGEQYF. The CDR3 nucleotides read TGTGCCAGCTTTCCTACAGGGTCGGGTGAGCAGTACTTC. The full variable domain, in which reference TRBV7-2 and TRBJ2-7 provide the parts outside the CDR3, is GAGVSQSPSNKVTEKGKDVELRCDPISGHTALYWYRQSLGQGLEFLIYFQGNSAPDKSGLPSDRFSAERTGGSVSTLTIQRTQQEDSAVYLCASFPTGSGEQYFGPGTRLTVT.

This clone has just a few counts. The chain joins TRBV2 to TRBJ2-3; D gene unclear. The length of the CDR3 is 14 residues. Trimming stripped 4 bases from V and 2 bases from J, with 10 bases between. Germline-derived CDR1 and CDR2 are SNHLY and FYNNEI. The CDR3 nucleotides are TGTGCCAGCAGTGGTTTAGTCCTCACAGATACGCAGTATTTT. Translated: CASSGLVLTDTQYF.

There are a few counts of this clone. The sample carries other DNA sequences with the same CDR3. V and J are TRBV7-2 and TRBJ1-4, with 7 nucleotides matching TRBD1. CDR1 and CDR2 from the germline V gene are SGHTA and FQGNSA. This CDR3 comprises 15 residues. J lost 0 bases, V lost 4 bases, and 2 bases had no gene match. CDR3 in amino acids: CASSSQGATNEKLFF. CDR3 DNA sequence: TGTGCCAGCAGCTCTCAGGGGGCAACTAATGAAAAACTGTTTTTT.

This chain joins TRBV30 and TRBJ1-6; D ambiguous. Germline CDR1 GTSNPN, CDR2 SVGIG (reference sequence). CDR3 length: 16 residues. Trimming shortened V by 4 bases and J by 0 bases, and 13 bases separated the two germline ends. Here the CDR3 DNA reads TGTGCCTGGAAAAGGCCGGGGAGCTCCTATAATTCACCCCTCCACTTT. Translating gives CAWKRPGSSYNSPLHF.

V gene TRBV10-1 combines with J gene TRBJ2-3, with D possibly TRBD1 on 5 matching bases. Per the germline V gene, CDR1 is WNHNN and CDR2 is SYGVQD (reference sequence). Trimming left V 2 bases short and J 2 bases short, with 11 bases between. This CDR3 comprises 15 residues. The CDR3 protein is CASSEGQGITDTQYF. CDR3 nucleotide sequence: TGCGCCAGCAGTGAGGGCCAGGGAATCACAGATACGCAGTATTTT.

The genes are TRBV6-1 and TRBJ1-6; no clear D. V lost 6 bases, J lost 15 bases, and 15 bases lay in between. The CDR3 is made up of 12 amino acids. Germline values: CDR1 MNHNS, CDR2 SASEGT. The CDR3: CASRAESSRLHF. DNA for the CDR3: TGTGCCAGCAGAGCAGAAAGCTCGCGCCTCCACTTT.

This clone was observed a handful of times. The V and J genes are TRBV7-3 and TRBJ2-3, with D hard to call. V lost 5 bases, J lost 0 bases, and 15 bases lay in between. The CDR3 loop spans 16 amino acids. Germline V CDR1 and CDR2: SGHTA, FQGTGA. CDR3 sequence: CASSVRSFSSTDTQYF. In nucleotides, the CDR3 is TGTGCCAGCAGCGTTAGATCGTTCTCTAGCACAGATACGCAGTATTTT.

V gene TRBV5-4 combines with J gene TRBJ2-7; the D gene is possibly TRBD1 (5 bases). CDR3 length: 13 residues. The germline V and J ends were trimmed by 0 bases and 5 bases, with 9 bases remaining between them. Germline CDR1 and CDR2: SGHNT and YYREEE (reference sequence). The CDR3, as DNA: TGTGCCAGCAGCTTGGTACCAGGGCACGAGCAGTACTTC. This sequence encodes CASSLVPGHEQYF.

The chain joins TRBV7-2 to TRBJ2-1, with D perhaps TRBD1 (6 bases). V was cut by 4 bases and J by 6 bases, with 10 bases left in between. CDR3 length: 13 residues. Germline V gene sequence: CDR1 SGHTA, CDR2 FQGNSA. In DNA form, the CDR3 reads TGTGCCAGCAGCTCGCGCAGGGGCAATGAGCAGTTCTTC. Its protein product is CASSSRRGNEQFF. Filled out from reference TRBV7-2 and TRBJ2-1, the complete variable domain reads GAGVSQSPSNKVTEKGKDVELRCDPISGHTALYWYRQSLGQGLEFLIYFQGNSAPDKSGLPSDRFSAERTGGSVSTLTIQRTQQEDSAVYLCASSSRRGNEQFFGPGTRLTVL.

The CDR3 loop is CASSPSPSQETQYF. CDR3 nucleotide sequence: TGTGCCAGCAGCCCCAGCCCCAGTCAAGAGACCCAGTACTTC. The genes are TRBV7-2 and TRBJ2-5; no definite D call. Trimming took off 5 bases at V and 2 bases at J, with 12 bases between the two ends. Germline values: CDR1 SGHTA, CDR2 FQGNSA. The CDR3 consists of 14 residues.

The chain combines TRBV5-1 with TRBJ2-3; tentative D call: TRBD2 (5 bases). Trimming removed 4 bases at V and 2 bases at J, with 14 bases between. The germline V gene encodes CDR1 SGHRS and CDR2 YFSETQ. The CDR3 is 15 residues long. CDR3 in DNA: TGCGCCAGCAGCGAGCAAGCTAGCATCACAGATACGCAGTATTTT. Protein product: CASSEQASITDTQYF.

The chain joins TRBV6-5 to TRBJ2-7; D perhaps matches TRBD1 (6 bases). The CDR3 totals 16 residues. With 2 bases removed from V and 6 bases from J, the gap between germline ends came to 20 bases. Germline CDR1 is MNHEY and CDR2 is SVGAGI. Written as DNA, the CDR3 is TGTGCCAGCAGTTACGGGCAGGGACAAGTCCGTCGCGAGCAGTACTTC. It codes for CASSYGQGQVRREQYF.

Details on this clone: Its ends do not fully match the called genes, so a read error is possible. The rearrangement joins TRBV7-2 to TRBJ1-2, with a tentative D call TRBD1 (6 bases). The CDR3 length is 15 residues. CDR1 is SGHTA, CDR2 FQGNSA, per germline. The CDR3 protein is CASSLFTGTTYGHTF. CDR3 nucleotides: TGTGCCAGCAGCTTATTCACCGGGACAACCTATGGCCACACCTTC.